This T cell receptor (beta chain) emerged from a study of spatial heterogeneity in lung cancer. Study-wide context: Among detected sequences, beta-chain ones consistently exceeded alpha-chain ones in number. Unique TCR and UMI combinations averaged more than ten appearances each in raw reads.

Documented time point: sample taken at primary tumor resection. Whole RNA came from tumor, nontumor lung or frozen PBMC and was sequenced without being sorted. Samples were donated by 72 untreated early-stage non-small cell lung cancer patients. Per the germline V gene, CDR1 is MDHEN and CDR2 is SYDVKM. The CDR3 totals 19 residues. The V gene end was trimmed by 6 bases and the J gene end by 0 bases; junction bases not matched to a gene: 9. TCR cDNA molecules each carried a unique molecular identifier. One entry per CDR3 protein results from TCRdb running MiXCR on the 5' RACE reads. Of 19,000 or so distinct CDR3 sequences listed, 20% to 25% were seen once; the top ten hold around 20%. By share, this clonotype ranks as medium-sized (0.01 to 0.1%).

The sequence was collected from a female donor with early-stage non-small cell lung cancer. The sample consisted of PBMCs, taken at surgery. The genes are TRBV28 and TRBJ2-4, with 15 nucleotides matching TRBD2. The CDR3 coding sequence is TGTGCCAGCAGAGCTTCGGGACTAGCGGGAGGTCTAGCCAAAAACATTCAGTACTTC. It is translated as CASRASGLAGGLAKNIQYF.